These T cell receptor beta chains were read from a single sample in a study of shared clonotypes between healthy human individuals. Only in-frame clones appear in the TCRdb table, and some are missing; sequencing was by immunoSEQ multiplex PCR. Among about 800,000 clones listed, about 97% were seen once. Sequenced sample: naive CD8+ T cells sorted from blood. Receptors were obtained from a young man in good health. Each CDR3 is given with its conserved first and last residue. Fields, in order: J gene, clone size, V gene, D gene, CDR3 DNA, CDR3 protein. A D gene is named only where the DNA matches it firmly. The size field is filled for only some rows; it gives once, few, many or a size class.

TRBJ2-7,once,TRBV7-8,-,TGTGCCAGCAGCCAACTGAGCGTTTACGAGCAGTACTTC,CASSQLSVYEQYF
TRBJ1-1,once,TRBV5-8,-,TGTGCCAGCAGCTTGTATGGTTCCCCCACTGAAGCTTTCTTT,CASSLYGSPTEAFF
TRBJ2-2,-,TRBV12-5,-,TGTGCTAGTGGTGATGCCGGGGAGCTGTTTTTT,CASGDAGELFF
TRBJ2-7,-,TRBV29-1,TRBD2,TGCAGCGTTGAAGATCCAGCGGGAGTTCTTTACGAGCAGTACTTC,CSVEDPAGVLYEQYF
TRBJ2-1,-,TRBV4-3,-,TGCGCCAGCAGCCAAGATAGGAAGATTTCCTACAATGAGCAGTTCTTC,CASSQDRKISYNEQFF
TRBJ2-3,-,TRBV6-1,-,TGTGCCAGCAGTGGGGACACGCACACAGATACGCAGTATTTT,CASSGDTHTDTQYF
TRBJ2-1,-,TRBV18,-,TGTGCCAGCTCACCCGTGACCGGGAGCTCCTACAATGAGCAGTTCTTC,CASSPVTGSSYNEQFF
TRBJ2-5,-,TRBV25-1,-,TGTGCCAGCAGTGAAAGGGGGGCCGGGACGATAAAAGAGACCCAGTACTTC,CASSERGAGTIKETQYF
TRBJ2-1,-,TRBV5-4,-,TGTGCCAGCAGCTTGGCTAGGGGAAGCTCCTACAATGAGCAGTTCTTC,CASSLARGSSYNEQFF
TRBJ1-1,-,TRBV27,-,TGTGCCAGCAGTCCTCCTATGGGGTGGGGGCAGAACACTGAAGCTTTCTTT,CASSPPMGWGQNTEAFF
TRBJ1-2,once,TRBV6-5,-,TGTGCCAGCAGGGGAGGGACGTCCCGTTATGGCTACACCTTC,CASRGGTSRYGYTF
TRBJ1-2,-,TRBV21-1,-,TGTGCCAGCAGCAAAGCCGGGGGGTGCGGCTACACCTTC,CASSKAGGCGYTF
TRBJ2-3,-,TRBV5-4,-,TGTGCCAGCAGCTTCCTTGGAAAACCGGCAGATACGCAGTATTTT,CASSFLGKPADTQYF
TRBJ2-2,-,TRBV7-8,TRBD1,TGTGCCAGCAGCTTAGGATCTGGGGACAGGAGCACCGGGGAGCTGTTTTTT,CASSLGSGDRSTGELFF
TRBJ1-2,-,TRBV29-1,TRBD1,TGCACGGTCCCCGGGACAGCCTATGGCTACACCTTC,CTVPGTAYGYTF
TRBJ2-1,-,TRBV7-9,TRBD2,TGTGCCAGCAGCTCAGCCGCGGGACTAGCTGCCGTCTACAATGAGCAGTTCTTC,CASSSAAGLAAVYNEQFF
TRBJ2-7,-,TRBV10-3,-,TGTGCCATCAGTGAGTCGACGGGGTACGAGCAGTACTTC,CAISESTGYEQYF
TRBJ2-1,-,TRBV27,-,TGTGCCAGCAGTTTAACGGGGAATGAGCAGTTCTTC,CASSLTGNEQFF
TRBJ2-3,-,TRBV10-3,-,TGTGCCATCAGGGACCTAACGGGGGATCACGCAGATACGCAGTATTTT,CAIRDLTGDHADTQYF
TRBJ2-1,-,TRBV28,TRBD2,TGTGCCAGCCGGAGACTAGCGGAGTACAATGAGCAGTTCTTC,CASRRLAEYNEQFF
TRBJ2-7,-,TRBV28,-,TGTGCCAGCAGTTTAGCAGGTCAGGCCAAGGCCTACGAGCAGTACTTC,CASSLAGQAKAYEQYF
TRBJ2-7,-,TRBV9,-,TGTGCCAGCAGCCCGAGTACCTCCAGATACGAGCAGTACTTC,CASSPSTSRYEQYF
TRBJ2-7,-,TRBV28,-,TGTGCCAGCAGTTTGACCCCCACCTACGAGCAGTACTTC,CASSLTPTYEQYF